The 25 T cell receptor beta chains presented below share a single source sample, sequenced in a study of CD8 T cells in Susac syndrome. Random-hexamer reverse transcription was applied to about 0.5 to 1 ug RNA. TCRdb re-called the immunoSEQ multiplex PCR reads with MiXCR, one entry per CDR3 protein. The sample holds about 160,000 distinct CDR3 sequences, under 95% seen once. Input material: CD4+ T cells from PBMCs. These receptors were collected from a human donor in good health.

The genes are TRBV11-2 and TRBJ2-1, with a tentative D call TRBD2 (6 bases). Per the germline V gene, CDR1 is SGHAT and CDR2 is FQNNGV. Trimming took off 5 bases at V and 4 bases at J, with 12 bases between the two ends. The CDR3 is 14 amino acids. This CDR3 reads CASSQAGPYNEQFF. The DNA for the CDR3 is TGTGCCAGCAGCCAGGCGGGGCCTTACAATGAGCAGTTCTTC.

The table lists this clonotype with a count of one. V is TRBV29-1 and J is TRBJ2-7; 9 nucleotides agree with TRBD1. Per the germline V gene, CDR1 is SQVTM and CDR2 is ANQGSEA. This CDR3 has 13 amino acids. V was clipped by 4 bases and J by 5 bases; unmatched bases: 6. The CDR3 DNA follows: TGCAGCGTTGGGACAGGGGCATTGGACGAGCAGTACTTC. Encoded protein: CSVGTGALDEQYF.

The rearrangement uses TRBV27 and TRBJ2-5; the match to TRBD1 covers 8 bases. CDR3 size: 16 residues. The ends lost 7 bases at V and 0 bases at J; junction bases unmatched: 10. CDR1 is MNHEY, CDR2 SMNVEV, per germline (reference sequence). The CDR3 protein is CASNPGTGTYQETQYF. The CDR3 DNA reads TGTGCCAGCAACCCGGGGACAGGCACCTACCAAGAGACCCAGTACTTC.

The chain has TRBV7-2 and TRBJ1-1; D not resolved. V lost 5 bases and J 5 bases, leaving 12 bases between the germline ends. The CDR3 spans 13 residues. The germline V gene has CDR1 SGHTA and CDR2 FQGNSA. Written as DNA, the CDR3 is TGTGCCAGCAGCCTCTCTACCCTGACTGAAGCTTTCTTT. Protein product: CASSLSTLTEAFF.

A single count supports this clonotype. The chain uses TRBV19 and TRBJ2-1; possible D gene TRBD2, 6 bases. The V and J ends lost 5 bases and 5 bases respectively, with 22 bases between them. CDR3 length: 17 amino acids. Germline CDR1 is LNHDA and CDR2 is SQIVND (reference sequence). The CDR3 DNA is TGTGCCAGTAGTCATTCCTTTTACCGGGGGATAGACAATGAGCAGTTCTTC. Translation gives CASSHSFYRGIDNEQFF. Using reference TRBV19 and TRBJ2-1 for the parts outside the CDR3, the full variable domain is DGGITQSPKYLFRKEGQNVTLSCEQNLNHDAMYWYRQDPGQGLRLIYYSQIVNDFQKGDIAEGYSVSREKKESFPLTVTSAQKNPTAFYLCASSHSFYRGIDNEQFFGPGTRLTVL.

This clonotype was seen a single time. V and J are TRBV9 and TRBJ2-5; D possibly corresponds to TRBD1 (6 bases). V was clipped by 0 bases and J by 3 bases, with 12 bases between them. This CDR3 is built from 15 residues. Germline-derived CDR1 and CDR2 are SGDLS and YYNGEE. CDR3 coding DNA: TGTGCCAGCAGCGTAGGAGCCGGACAGAAAGAGACCCAGTACTTC. This gives the protein CASSVGAGQKETQYF.

The chain carries TRBV3-1 and TRBJ2-7, with 8 bases lining up with TRBD1. The CDR3 runs to 14 residues. Looked up from germline, CDR1 is LGHDT and CDR2 is YNNKEL (reference sequence). J gave up 3 bases and V 4 bases, and 5 bases lay outside the gene matches. The CDR3 bases are TGTGCCAGCAGCCCCAGGACAGGGATCTACGAGCAGTACTTC. Protein sequence: CASSPRTGIYEQYF.

The chain has TRBV7-2 and TRBJ2-3, with unresolved D. Germline assignment: CDR1 SGHTA and CDR2 FQGNSA. V lost 4 bases and J 4 bases, leaving 12 bases between the germline ends. The CDR3 runs to 14 residues. The CDR3 spells CASSWNTPPDTQYF. The CDR3 DNA reads as TGTGCCAGCAGCTGGAACACCCCCCCAGATACGCAGTATTTT.

The rearrangement links TRBV20-1 to TRBJ2-3; a weak D match, TRBD2 (6 bases). Germline loops: CDR1 DFQATT, CDR2 SNEGSKA (reference sequence). CDR3 length: 13 residues. Trimming shortened V by 3 bases and J by 5 bases, and 12 bases separated the two germline ends. The DNA for the CDR3 is TGCAGTGCTAGCTCTAGCGTTGTAGATACGCAGTATTTT. It yields the protein CSASSSVVDTQYF.

The chain links TRBV21-1 to TRBJ1-3. TRBV21-1 counts as a pseudogene. The CDR3 is made up of 17 amino acids. The CDR3, as DNA: TGTGCCAGCAGCACGTCGGAGATACAGGGCTCTGGAAACACCATATATTTT. This sequence encodes CASSTSEIQGSGNTIYF.

This rearrangement joins TRBV3-1 to TRBJ2-7; 10 bases line up with TRBD2. Germline V lookup: CDR1 LGHDT, CDR2 YNNKEL (reference sequence). The V segment lost 2 bases and the J segment 0 bases; nucleotides outside the gene matches: 10. The CDR3 has 18 amino acids. The CDR3 nucleotides are TGTGCCAGCAGCCAAACCCGATTAGCGGGAGGACGCTCCTACGAGCAGTACTTC. Its translation is CASSQTRLAGGRSYEQYF.

The rearrangement links TRBV11-2 to TRBJ2-2; 9 positions match TRBD1. The CDR3 length is 16 residues. The trim removed 4 bases at V and 1 base at J, leaving 4 bases unmatched. CDR1 and CDR2 (germline): SGHAT, FQNNGV. The DNA for the CDR3 is TGTGCCAGCAGCTCCTTGGACAGGGGGAACACCGGGGAGCTGTTTTTT. Amino acids: CASSSLDRGNTGELFF.

The chain is built from TRBV4-3 and TRBJ1-3; D not certain. Looked up from germline, CDR1 is LGHNA and CDR2 is YSLEER. This CDR3 comprises 13 residues. V was cut by 1 base and J by 8 bases, with 9 bases left in between. DNA for the CDR3: TGCGCCAGCAGCCAAGGAATCGGGGACACCATATATTTT. Translated: CASSQGIGDTIYF.

This rearrangement joins TRBV4-2 to TRBJ2-1; D unclear. This CDR3 region has 11 residues. The V gene's germline CDR1 is LGHNA and CDR2 YNFKEQ. V was clipped by 0 bases and J by 9 bases, with 3 bases between them. The CDR3: CASSQEGEQFF. CDR3 bases: TGTGCCAGCAGCCAAGAGGGTGAGCAGTTCTTC.

This clonotype has just one count. The V call is TRBV7-8, the J call TRBJ2-5; TRBD1 is a possible D gene (6 bases). There are 16 residues in the CDR3. V shed 5 bases and J shed 3 bases, with 19 bases lying between them. Germline CDR1 and CDR2: SGHVS and FQNEAQ. The CDR3 loop is CASSLRKAAGEETQYF. As DNA, the CDR3 is TGTGCCAGCAGCCTAAGAAAGGCGGCAGGGGAAGAGACCCAGTACTTC.

This chain connects TRBV5-1 to TRBJ2-6, with D perhaps TRBD1 (6 bases). The CDR3 totals 18 residues. Germline assignment: CDR1 SGHRS and CDR2 YFSETQ. Trimming shortened V by 4 bases and J by 0 bases, and 17 bases separated the two germline ends. The CDR3 protein is CASSTSGTPFSGANVLTF. In nucleotides, the CDR3 is TGCGCCAGCAGCACCTCCGGGACACCCTTCTCTGGGGCCAACGTCCTGACTTTC.

This rearrangement joins TRBV6-5 to TRBJ2-4; 11 nucleotides match TRBD2. Trimming removed 0 bases from V and 5 bases from J; junction bases left unmatched: 0. The germline gives CDR1 MNHEY, CDR2 SVGAGI. The CDR3 runs 15 residues. CDR3 region: CASSYSGLAENIQYF. The CDR3 DNA sequence: TGTGCCAGCAGTTACTCGGGACTAGCGGAAAACATTCAGTACTTC.

The rearrangement uses TRBV29-1 and TRBJ2-3, with 11 bases that match TRBD2. This CDR3 contains 15 residues. The V gene end was trimmed by 6 bases and the J gene end by 6 bases; junction bases not matched to a gene: 11. Germline CDR1 reads SQVTM; CDR2 reads ANQGSEA. CDR3 residues: CSVCRLAGRGDTQYF. The DNA of the CDR3 is TGCAGCGTCTGCCGACTAGCGGGGCGTGGGGATACGCAGTATTTT.

CDR3 region: CASSRAIAGRSYNEQFF. CDR3 nucleotides: TGTGCCAGCAGCCGCGCCATAGCGGGACGTTCCTACAATGAGCAGTTCTTC. This chain uses TRBV4-2 with TRBJ2-1, with 8 bases that match TRBD2. Germline CDR1 is LGHNA and CDR2 is YNFKEQ. The length of the CDR3 is 17 residues. V trimming: 4 bases; J trimming: 1 base; junction bases outside the gene matches: 9.

This sequence joins TRBV4-1 and TRBJ1-1; 7 nucleotides match TRBD1. This CDR3 is 15 amino acids long. Germline V gives CDR1 MGHRA, CDR2 YSYEKL. Germline trimming cut 1 base from V and 4 bases from J; bases unmatched to any gene: 6. This CDR3 reads CASSQVGTESTEAFF. The CDR3 nucleotides are TGCGCCAGCAGCCAAGTGGGGACAGAGAGCACTGAAGCTTTCTTT.

This clonotype has a single count. The chain joins TRBV10-3 to TRBJ2-7, with a possible D match to TRBD2 (6 bases). The CDR3 runs to 13 residues. Germline assignment: CDR1 ENHRY and CDR2 SYGVKD. The V gene lost 6 bases and the J gene lost 1 base, with 10 bases spanning the gap. The CDR3 region has the DNA TGTGCCATCAGCGGAGGGGTTTCCTACGAGCAGTACTTC. As protein: CAISGGVSYEQYF.

The J gene is TRBJ1-6, the V gene TRBV10-3, with D tentatively TRBD1 (5 bases). Germline V gene data show CDR1 as ENHRY and CDR2 as SYGVKD. The CDR3 has 15 amino acids. Trimming stripped 5 bases from V and 5 bases from J, with 13 bases between. The CDR3 bases are TGTGCCATCAGTACCTCGACAGTTAATAATTCACCCCTCCACTTT. It yields the protein CAISTSTVNNSPLHF.

The CDR3 loop is CASSQHRTGGGGETQYF. CDR3 coding DNA: TGTGCCAGCAGTCAACACCGGACAGGGGGAGGGGGAGAGACCCAGTACTTC. The gene calls are TRBV28 and TRBJ2-5; 10 bases are shared with TRBD1. V shed 5 bases, J shed 4 bases, and the junction held 13 bases outside the gene matches. The CDR3 length is 17 residues. Germline CDR1 is MDHEN and CDR2 is SYDVKM.

This chain links TRBV6-2 or TRBV6-3 with TRBJ2-1; D not certain. V was clipped by 4 bases and J by 2 bases, with 3 bases between them. The CDR3 sequence is 12 residues long. CDR1 MNHEY and CDR2 SVGEGT come from the germline V gene. The CDR3 spells CASSSPYNEQFF. Written as DNA, the CDR3 is TGTGCCAGCAGTTCCCCCTACAATGAGCAGTTCTTC.

The chain is built from TRBV5-1 and TRBJ2-2, with 9 nucleotides matching TRBD1. V gave up 4 bases and J gave up 4 bases; unmatched junction bases: 5. The germline V gene encodes CDR1 SGHRS and CDR2 YFSETQ. The CDR3 has 15 residues. CDR3 in DNA: TGCGCCAGCAGCACACAGGGGGCGGGCACCGGGGAGCTGTTTTTT. Translation gives CASSTQGAGTGELFF.